This TCR beta chain was captured by sequencing in a study of shared clonotypes between healthy human individuals. Profiling relied on immunoSEQ multiplex PCR, and the TCRdb table lists in-frame clones only, not all of them. The repertoire includes approximately 590,000 clones, 95% to 96% of them detected once, and around 0.097% sits in the top ten. With regard to this clone: The antigen is not known.

The trim removed 6 bases at V and 5 bases at J, leaving 7 bases unmatched. Germline lookup yields CDR1 MNHEY and CDR2 SMNVEV (reference sequence). The CDR3 is made up of 16 amino acids. CD8 cells regarded as naive lacked CD45RO, were positively chosen for CCR7, and omitted terminally differentiated effector memory CD45RA+ cells. General study results and limits: How much donors shared clonotypes was expected to be affected by sequencing depth.

The clonotype comes from a woman in her 30s in good health. Material for sequencing was naive CD8+ T cells sorted from blood. The chain combines TRBV27 with TRBJ2-2; the match to TRBD2 covers 12 bases. CDR3 residues: CASRRGTSGSTGELFF. Here the CDR3 DNA reads TGTGCCAGCAGACGTGGGACTAGCGGGTCGACCGGGGAGCTGTTTTTT.